Below are 27 T cell receptor beta chains sequenced from a single sample in a study of CD8+ T cells in alopecia areata. Specified treatment: oral pan-JAK inhibitor, 5-10 mg twice daily. Extraction and reverse transcription of RNA yielded cDNA as the sequencing template. Sequenced by immunoSEQ multiplex PCR; TCRdb stores in-frame clones only, minus some. The sample lists about 190,000 clones, 60% to 70% occurring once. Source: CD4+ T cells sorted from blood, taken at week 4, from a patient treated with tofacitinib. The origin of the receptors is a human donor with alopecia areata.

V is TRBV27 and J is TRBJ1-1; possible D gene TRBD1, 5 bases. This CDR3 comprises 16 residues. Trimming shortened V by 5 bases and J by 1 base, and 17 bases separated the two germline ends. CDR1 MNHEY and CDR2 SMNVEV come from the germline V gene (reference sequence). CDR3: CASSRVLVGGNTEAFF. The CDR3 DNA sequence: TGTGCCAGCAGTAGGGTTTTAGTTGGGGGGAACACTGAAGCTTTCTTT.

The chain is built from TRBV5-1 and TRBJ2-5; D possibly matches TRBD1 or TRBD2 (6 bases each). Trimming left V 0 bases short and J 5 bases short, with 11 bases between. CDR1 and CDR2 (germline): SGHRS, YFSETQ. CDR3 length equals 14 residues. The CDR3 nucleotides are TGCGCCAGCAGCTTGGGGGGGGCGCTTGAGACCCAGTACTTC. Its protein product is CASSLGGALETQYF.

This clone was detected a few times. The gene calls are TRBV27 and TRBJ1-1; D possibly corresponds to TRBD1 (5 bases). Looked up from germline, CDR1 is MNHEY and CDR2 is SMNVEV (reference sequence). This CDR3 comprises 15 residues. Trimming removed 7 bases at V and 5 bases at J, with 20 bases between. CDR3 in DNA: TGTGCCAGCAAGGTTTTAGTGGGGGTCGTTACTGAAGCTTTCTTT. Protein: CASKVLVGVVTEAFF.

The chain employs TRBV28 and TRBJ1-4; D gene ambiguous. CDR1 MDHEN and CDR2 SYDVKM come from the germline V gene. The V gene lost 7 bases and the J gene lost 3 bases, with 15 bases spanning the gap. The CDR3 extends over 15 amino acids. The CDR3 loop reads CASTPNIPPNEKLFF. For the CDR3, the DNA is TGTGCCAGCACCCCGAATATTCCTCCTAATGAAAAACTGTTTTTT.

The chain couples TRBV5-1 to TRBJ2-2; 7 bases align to TRBD1. This CDR3 spans 16 amino acids. J lost 2 bases, V lost 4 bases, and 8 bases had no gene match. Germline lookup yields CDR1 SGHRS and CDR2 YFSETQ. Written as DNA, the CDR3 is TGCGCCAGCAGCCCAAGGGGACAGTCCAACACCGGGGAGCTGTTTTTT. This encodes CASSPRGQSNTGELFF.

This rearrangement joins TRBV29-1 to TRBJ2-2, with 8 bases aligning to TRBD1. CDR1 SQVTM and CDR2 ANQGSEA come from the germline V gene. The length of the CDR3 is 15 residues. J lost 1 base, V lost 6 bases, and 7 bases had no gene match. CDR3 nucleotides: TGCAGCGTCGACACCGGGACAGGGAACACCGGGGAGCTGTTTTTT. Translated: CSVDTGTGNTGELFF.

The V and J genes are TRBV6-6 and TRBJ2-7, with 7 bases aligning to TRBD1. The junction had 9 bases not matched to a gene; V was cut back by 0 bases and J by 7 bases. This CDR3 spans 15 amino acids. Germline CDR1 is MNHNY and CDR2 is SVGAGI (reference sequence). The DNA for the CDR3 is TGTGCCAGCAGTTACTCGACAGGGCAGAATGGGGAGCAGTACTTC. The encoded protein is CASSYSTGQNGEQYF.

The V gene is TRBV5-1, the J gene TRBJ1-2, with TRBD1 as a possible D gene (5 bases). The CDR3 sequence is 15 residues long. Trimming cost V 7 bases and J 0 bases, with 16 bases left between them. Germline values: CDR1 SGHRS, CDR2 YFSETQ. CDR3 nucleotides: TGCGCCAGCGCCGACGGGGGGACTTCTAACTATGGCTACACCTTC. Translating it yields CASADGGTSNYGYTF.

This clone was seen a handful of times. The chain carries TRBV19 and TRBJ1-2, with 7 bases that match TRBD1. J was trimmed by 4 bases and V by 4 bases; bases with no gene match: 0. Per germline, CDR1 LNHDA and CDR2 SQIVND (reference sequence). The CDR3 contains 12 residues. The DNA of the CDR3 is TGTGCCAGTAGTACAGGGGGCTATGGCTACACCTTC. Translation: CASSTGGYGYTF.

The rearrangement links TRBV13 to TRBJ2-7; 9 bases line up with TRBD1. Trimming removed 4 bases from V and 4 bases from J; junction bases left unmatched: 5. Germline loops: CDR1 PRHDT, CDR2 FYEKMQ (reference sequence). The CDR3 loop spans 14 amino acids. Written as DNA, the CDR3 is TGTGCCAGCAGCTCATCAGGGACAGGGTACGAGCAGTACTTC. It is translated as CASSSSGTGYEQYF. Full variable domain (remainder filled in from reference TRBV13 and TRBJ2-7): AAGVIQSPRHLIKEKRETATLKCYPIPRHDTVYWYQQGPGQDPQFLISFYEKMQSDKGSIPDRFSAQQFSDYHSELNMSSLELGDSALYFCASSSSGTGYEQYFGPGTRLTVT.

This clone appeared a few times. Germline is not matched at one junction end, which may reflect a read error. This chain joins TRBV6-5 and TRBJ2-2, with TRBD1 as a possible D gene (5 bases). Germline V gene sequence: CDR1 MNHEY, CDR2 SVGAGI. The CDR3 totals 16 residues. In DNA form, the CDR3 reads TGTGCCAGTAGTTATAAGGGGCGGTCGTACACCGGGGAGCTGTTTTTT. It translates to CASSYKGRSYTGELFF.

The gene calls are TRBV29-1 and TRBJ2-7; no definite D call. The CDR3 runs to 12 residues. From germline, CDR1 is SQVTM and CDR2 ANQGSEA. V was trimmed by 6 bases and J by 5 bases, leaving 14 bases between them. The CDR3 protein is CSVNDGPDEQYF. The CDR3 coding sequence is TGCAGCGTCAATGACGGACCTGACGAGCAGTACTTC.

V gene TRBV7-3 combines with J gene TRBJ2-1; 9 bases fit TRBD2. J gave up 0 bases and V 3 bases, and 0 bases lay outside the gene matches. Looked up from germline, CDR1 is SGHTA and CDR2 is FQGTGA. This CDR3 contains 15 residues. The CDR3 DNA is TGTGCCAGCAGCTTTAGCGGGAGCTCCTACAATGAGCAGTTCTTC. It translates to CASSFSGSSYNEQFF.

This clone was seen just once. V and J are TRBV25-1 and TRBJ2-5; the D gene is possibly TRBD1 (5 bases). Trimming removed 3 bases from V and 5 bases from J, with 10 bases in between. In germline, CDR1 is MGHDK, CDR2 SYGVNS. This CDR3 region has 13 residues. CDR3 DNA sequence: TGTGCCAGCAGTGATATTGGGGCGGAGACCCAGTACTTC. Protein: CASSDIGAETQYF. The full variable domain, its missing parts supplied by reference TRBV25-1 and TRBJ2-5, is EADIYQTPRYLVIGTGKKITLECSQTMGHDKMYWYQQDPGMELHLIHYSYGVNSTEKGDLSSESTVSRIRTEHFPLTLESARPSHTSQYLCASSDIGAETQYFGPGTRLLVL.

This clone was seen only a few times. This sequence joins TRBV25-1 and TRBJ2-3; D gene unclear. Trimming removed 3 bases from V and 0 bases from J, with 10 bases in between. The CDR3 totals 15 residues. The germline gives CDR1 MGHDK, CDR2 SYGVNS. CDR3 nucleotides: TGTGCCAGCAGTGATGGAGACCTTAGCACAGATACGCAGTATTTT. This codes for CASSDGDLSTDTQYF.

The chain employs TRBV7-9 and TRBJ2-2; D remains ambiguous. Germline V gene data show CDR1 as SEHNR and CDR2 as FQNEAQ (reference sequence). Trimming cost V 5 bases and J 8 bases, with 6 bases left between them. This CDR3 comprises 11 residues. The DNA for the CDR3 is TGTGCCAGCAGCCCGAAGGGGGAGCTGTTTTTT. This codes for CASSPKGELFF.

A single count supports this clone. This specimen includes other DNA sequences encoding the same CDR3. This chain joins TRBV5-1 and TRBJ2-3; D unresolved. The germline V and J ends were trimmed by 0 bases and 1 base, with 3 bases remaining between them. Germline V CDR1 and CDR2: SGHRS, YFSETQ. The CDR3 is 13 residues long. The CDR3 spells CASSLGGTDTQYF. Written as DNA, the CDR3 is TGCGCCAGCAGCTTGGGTGGCACAGATACGCAGTATTTT.

As regards this clone: The junction differs from germline at one of its ends, possibly a read error. The gene calls are TRBV30 and TRBJ1-2; 7 bases align to TRBD1. CDR3 size: 12 residues. Looked up from germline, CDR1 is GTSNPN and CDR2 is SVGIG (reference sequence). The CDR3 coding sequence is TGTGCCTGGGCCCTTATGACAGGGCCCGACACTTTC. This codes for CAWALMTGPDTF.

This clone was observed once. The chain recombines TRBV29-1 with TRBJ2-7; D is uncertain. This CDR3 comprises 12 residues. Germline V lookup: CDR1 SQVTM, CDR2 ANQGSEA. V shed 2 bases and J shed 2 bases, with 7 bases lying between them. CDR3 coding DNA: TGCAGCGTTGAACGCCGGCCCTACGAGCAGTACTTC. Protein product: CSVERRPYEQYF.

The chain uses TRBV7-2 and TRBJ2-1, with 7 bases identical to TRBD2. CDR1 is SGHTA, CDR2 FQGNSA, per germline. The V gene end was trimmed by 1 base and the J gene end by 9 bases; junction bases not matched to a gene: 6. The CDR3 runs 14 residues. The CDR3, as DNA: TGTGCCAGCAGCTTAGGGACTAGTCCCGTTGAGCAGTTCTTC. Translation: CASSLGTSPVEQFF. Looking up the rest from reference TRBV7-2 and TRBJ2-1 gives the full variable domain: GAGVSQSPSNKVTEKGKDVELRCDPISGHTALYWYRQSLGQGLEFLIYFQGNSAPDKSGLPSDRFSAERTGGSVSTLTIQRTQQEDSAVYLCASSLGTSPVEQFFGPGTRLTVL.

The chain employs TRBV11-2 and TRBJ1-1; TRBD1 matches 8 bases. Germline CDR1 and CDR2: SGHAT and FQNNGV. This CDR3 has 14 residues. The trim removed 4 bases at V and 1 base at J, leaving 2 bases unmatched. The DNA of the CDR3 is TGTGCCAGCAGCTCGGGGACAGGGAACACTGAAGCTTTCTTT. It codes for CASSSGTGNTEAFF.

V is TRBV19 and J is TRBJ2-2; D unclear. The ends were cut back, 3 bases at V and 2 bases at J, with 10 bases in the middle. CDR1 is LNHDA, CDR2 SQIVND, per germline (reference sequence). The CDR3 has 15 amino acids. The CDR3 DNA reads TGTGCCAGTAGTATTGGTGGGCCCAACACCGGGGAGCTGTTTTTT. Its protein product is CASSIGGPNTGELFF.

The J gene is TRBJ2-7, the V gene TRBV7-2, with 9 positions matching TRBD1. Germline CDR1 and CDR2: SGHTA and FQGNSA. Trimming took 5 bases from V and 5 from J; bases not matched to a gene: 7. The CDR3 consists of 14 residues. As DNA, the CDR3 is TGTGCCAGCAGCAGCGGGACAGGGCGCCACGAGCAGTACTTC. Translating it yields CASSSGTGRHEQYF.

V and J are TRBV5-1 and TRBJ1-1, with 7 bases aligning to TRBD1. Germline CDR1 SGHRS, CDR2 YFSETQ. The CDR3 totals 15 residues. The J segment lost 5 bases and the V segment lost 5 bases, leaving 12 bases of the junction unmatched. The DNA for the CDR3 is TGCGCCAGCAGTTTTGACAGGGTAAGGACGACTGAAGCTTTCTTT. Translated, it gives CASSFDRVRTTEAFF.

This clone appeared a few times. The gene calls are TRBV30 and TRBJ2-3, with no clear D. The V gene lost 3 bases and the J gene lost 2 bases, with 9 bases spanning the gap. Germline CDR1 is GTSNPN and CDR2 is SVGIG (reference sequence). The CDR3 has 13 residues. CDR3 sequence: CAWRRSNTDTQYF. For the CDR3, the DNA is TGTGCCTGGAGGCGCTCCAACACAGATACGCAGTATTTT. Full variable domain (outside the CDR3, taken from reference TRBV30 and TRBJ2-3): SQTIHQWPATLVQPVGSPLSLECTVEGTSNPNLYWYRQAAGRGLQLLFYSVGIGQISSEVPQNLSASRPQDRQFILSSKKLLLSDSGFYLCAWRRSNTDTQYFGPGTRLTVL.

V usage is TRBV7-2 and J usage is TRBJ2-3, with 8 bases matching TRBD1. The CDR3 spans 17 residues. V lost 5 bases to trimming and J lost 2 bases; unmatched junction nucleotides: 12. Germline CDR1 SGHTA, CDR2 FQGNSA. The CDR3 sequence is CASSKRGDRSPTDTQYF. In DNA form, the CDR3 reads TGTGCCAGCAGCAAAAGAGGGGACAGGTCGCCCACAGATACGCAGTATTTT.

This sequence joins TRBV29-1 and TRBJ1-4; D might be TRBD1 (6 bases). CDR1 SQVTM and CDR2 ANQGSEA come from the germline V gene. The CDR3 extends over 15 amino acids. The V end was cut by 4 bases, the J end by 1 base, with 13 bases between. DNA for the CDR3: TGCAGCGTTGGCGGACAGTCTTTAACTAATGAAAAACTGTTTTTT. It encodes CSVGGQSLTNEKLFF. Full variable domain (outside the CDR3, taken from reference TRBV29-1 and TRBJ1-4): SAVISQKPSRDICQRGTSLTIQCQVDSQVTMMFWYRQQPGQSLTLIATANQGSEATYESGFVIDKFPISRPNLTFSTLTVSNMSPEDSSIYLCSVGGQSLTNEKLFFGSGTQLSVL.